This passage covers 14 T cell receptor beta chains from one sample sequenced in a study of CD8 T cells in ankylosing spondylitis. TCRdb analysed the 5' RACE reads with MiXCR anew, one entry per CDR3 protein. The table lists roughly 180,000 distinct CDR3 sequences, just over 9.5% of them singletons, with less than 15% in the top ten. Sequencing was carried out using blood, either unsorted or a sorted T cell fraction (not recorded which). These receptors originate from a female donor with ankylosing spondylitis or in good health (not recorded which).

For the CDR3, the DNA is TGTGCCAGCAGTTACGCGGGAGGTTCCTACGAGCAGTACTTC. Its translation is CASSYAGGSYEQYF. V and J are TRBV6-2 or TRBV6-3 and TRBJ2-7; 8 nucleotides align to TRBD2. The CDR3 has 14 amino acids. V dropped 2 bases and J dropped 1; count of bases not matched to a gene: 1. From germline, CDR1 is MNHEY and CDR2 SVGEGT.

This clonotype was picked up a small number of times. One end of the junction does not line up with germline, which may come from a read error. The CDR3 here is CASSLGTGNPEAFF. The CDR3 nucleotides are TGTGCCAGCAGCTTGGGGACAGGGAACCCTGAAGCTTTCTTT. The gene calls are TRBV5-6 and TRBJ1-1, with 8 bases that match TRBD1. The CDR3 loop spans 14 amino acids. CDR1 is SGHDT and CDR2 is YYEEEE in the germline V gene.

The chain couples TRBV15 to TRBJ2-3; D is uncertain. Germline V CDR1 and CDR2: LNHNV, YYDKDF (reference sequence). CDR3 size: 13 residues. V lost 5 bases and J lost 3, with 9 bases in between. The CDR3 DNA follows: TGTGCCACCAGCGTCGTCCGGACAGATACGCAGTATTTT. Translated, it gives CATSVVRTDTQYF.

This chain links TRBV6-1 with TRBJ1-2, with D perhaps TRBD1 (5 bases). This CDR3 is 12 amino acids long. V lost 4 bases and J 12 bases, leaving 15 bases between the germline ends. Germline V gene sequence: CDR1 MNHNS, CDR2 SASEGT. This chain's CDR3 is CASSATWDPDTF. The CDR3 DNA sequence: TGTGCCAGCAGTGCCACCTGGGACCCGGACACCTTC.

With respect to this clonotype: At one boundary the junction diverges from the germline segment, which might be a read error. The chain recombines TRBV28 with TRBJ2-7; D remains ambiguous. Germline V gene sequence: CDR1 MDHEN, CDR2 SYDVKM. This CDR3 has 14 amino acids. CDR3: CAISIQRNHYEQYF. CDR3 in DNA: TGTGCCATCAGTATACAGCGAAACCACTACGAGCAGTACTTC.

This chain connects TRBV7-9 to TRBJ2-5, with TRBD2 identical over 10 bases. V lost 8 bases to trimming and J lost 1 base; unmatched junction nucleotides: 13. Looked up from germline, CDR1 is SEHNR and CDR2 is FQNEAQ (reference sequence). The CDR3 has 17 amino acids. In DNA form, the CDR3 reads TGTGCCAGCTCTCCCGGGGCTAGCGGGGGCCCCCAAGAGACCCAGTACTTC. Amino acid sequence: CASSPGASGGPQETQYF.

Only a few counts were recorded for this clonotype. The chain carries TRBV20-1 and TRBJ2-2, with TRBD2 matching over 11 bases. V was pared by 4 bases and J by 3 bases, with 4 bases of the junction left unmatched. CDR3 length: 15 amino acids. Germline values: CDR1 DFQATT, CDR2 SNEGSKA (reference sequence). The CDR3 loop reads CSATTSGAHTGELFF. The CDR3 DNA reads TGCAGTGCTACGACTAGCGGGGCACACACCGGGGAGCTGTTTTTT.

The table lists this clonotype with many counts. The V and J genes are TRBV28 and TRBJ2-7; no clear D gene. The CDR3 contains 14 residues. Trimming took 5 bases from V and 2 from J, leaving 13 bases between them. Germline lookup yields CDR1 MDHEN and CDR2 SYDVKM. CDR3 sequence reads: CASSLPGFPYEQYF. In DNA form, the CDR3 reads TGTGCCAGCAGTCTACCGGGTTTCCCCTACGAGCAGTACTTC.

This clonotype was observed a few times. CDR3 nucleotide sequence: TGCGCCAGCAGCCAAGCGGACAGGGGCACCGGGGAGCTGTTTTTT. This gives the protein CASSQADRGTGELFF. The chain is built from TRBV4-3 and TRBJ2-2; 9 bases are shared with TRBD1. The CDR3 consists of 15 residues. With 1 base clipped from V and 4 bases from J, the junction kept 1 base outside the gene matches. Germline values: CDR1 LGHNA, CDR2 YSLEER.

This clonotype was counted only a few times. The chain is built from TRBV9 and TRBJ1-3, with no clear D. Germline V gene lookup returns CDR1 SGDLS and CDR2 YYNGEE. Trimming removed 4 bases from V and 4 bases from J, with 9 bases in between. The CDR3 has 13 residues. Written as DNA, the CDR3 is TGTGCCAGCAGCCTGGGAGACGGAAACACCATATATTTT. It specifies CASSLGDGNTIYF.

The chain recombines TRBV10-1 with TRBJ2-3; weak D call: TRBD1 (5 bases). CDR1 and CDR2 (germline): WNHNN, SYGVQD (reference sequence). The CDR3 runs to 15 residues. Trimming pared 2 bases from V and 5 bases from J, leaving 14 bases between. CDR3 DNA: TGCGCCAGCAGTGAGAAGACGGCAGGGTTAGATACGCAGTATTTT. This gives the protein CASSEKTAGLDTQYF.

The J gene is TRBJ2-7, the V gene TRBV7-9; TRBD1 agrees at 7 bases. V shed 6 bases and J 3 bases; nucleotides not matched to a gene: 2. CDR1 is SEHNR and CDR2 is FQNEAQ in the germline V gene (reference sequence). CDR3 length: 12 residues. Here the CDR3 reads CASRDRDYEQYF. CDR3 nucleotides: TGTGCCAGCAGAGACAGGGACTACGAGCAGTACTTC.

The rearrangement joins TRBV19 to TRBJ1-5; possible D gene TRBD1, 5 bases. Trimming took off 1 base at V and 4 bases at J, with 11 bases between the two ends. CDR3 size: 15 residues. Germline CDR1 reads LNHDA; CDR2 reads SQIVND (reference sequence). The CDR3 DNA follows: TGTGCCAGTAGTATAGGCGGGGGGGGGAATCAGCCCCAGCATTTT. Amino acid sequence: CASSIGGGGNQPQHF.

This sequence joins TRBV7-8 and TRBJ2-3; D gene unclear. The CDR3 length is 12 residues. V lost 5 bases and J 6 bases, leaving 9 bases between the germline ends. Germline lookup yields CDR1 SGHVS and CDR2 FQNEAQ. CDR3 residues: CASSTDRDTQYF. CDR3 nucleotides: TGTGCCAGCAGCACTGATAGGGATACGCAGTATTTT.